This TCR beta chain was documented in a study of T-cell reconstitution after alpha-beta-depleted transplantation in children (dated by TCRdb to the mid-2010s). A note on the overall study: Using TCR repertoire profiling, the study quantitatively followed how T-cell immune reconstitution unfolded in children after TCRalphabeta/CD19-depleted allogeneic hematopoietic cell transplantation. Here is what the overall study found, with its caveats: Over the following months the frequencies of hyperexpanded clones went down, and after one year T-cell counts and TCRbeta diversity were mostly credited to newly produced T cells. In some patients, the high TCRbeta diversity seen at day 60 was put down to recipient T cells and intrathymic progenitors that had survived conditioning. Apparently early alphabetaT-cell count recovery about two months after transplant reportedly relied on only several hundred rapidly expanded clones derived from non-depleted graft cells.

At least ten counts were recorded for this clonotype. Its antigen remains unidentified. It has no much larger one-base neighbor in the sample; base qualities were not kept. Reading the label with the study, this specimen's treatment or condition is: allogeneic hematopoietic cell transplantation with graft depleted of TCRalphabeta T cells and CD19 B cells. Transplant recipients were children who received TCRalphabeta/CD19-depleted allogeneic hematopoietic cell grafts. In the germline V gene, CDR1 corresponds to SGHRS and CDR2 to YFSETQ. Trimming at the junction amounts to 3 bases on V and 6 bases on J, and the germline ends lie 10 bases apart. From its cysteine to its phenylalanine, the CDR3 spans 12 amino acids. Of the read, only the CDR3 DNA is kept; its 36 bases are in frame from base 1. Preparation of the library involved PCR. Sequencing used an Illumina HiSeq 2500. Molecular barcoding was employed in the preparation of TCR libraries, with unique molecular identifiers being used to normalize TCRbeta repertoire quantification. Through fastp at Q25 and MiXCR, TCRdb rebuilt clones from the public reads, retaining in-frame beta chains. Here each entry gathers all rows of one CDR3 protein and keeps the most common genes and DNA. Counted in this sample were around 80,000 distinct CDR3 sequences; about a sixth of them appeared once. The ten top clones hold approximately 55% of the sample.

This specimen was PBMCs, mostly from graft donor cells, taken 360 days after TCRalphabeta/CD19-depleted stem cell transplant. The sequence links TRBV5-1 to TRBJ2-7; the D gene assignment is perhaps TRBD1 or TRBD2, with each matching 5 bases. This TCR came from a male patient between 2 and 15 years old who had a stem cell transplant for acute lymphoblastic leukemia, so the T cells may come from the graft donor. The nucleotides read TGCGCCAGCAGCTCCCCGAGGGGCGAGCAGTACTTC. It specifies CASSSPRGEQYF.